The present T cell receptor (beta chain) was sequenced within a study of high-grade serous ovarian cancer treatment subgroups. Tumor samples were obtained before definitive surgery or chemotherapy. Profiling relied on immunoSEQ multiplex PCR, and the TCRdb table lists in-frame clones only, not all of them. The sample yields around 9,500 clones, more than 85% seen once. Overall study results and limits: Different patients shared almost no repertoire; same-patient tumors shared roughly 0.11 to 0.8.

A note on this clone: Its antigen is undetermined.

Sequencing was performed on tumor tissue. This TCR derives from a human donor with high-grade serous ovarian cancer.

The CDR3 DNA reads as TGTGCCAGCATTGGGGACAACACTGAAGCTTTCTTT. Protein sequence: CASIGDNTEAFF. The chain links TRBV28 to TRBJ1-1; the D gene is possibly TRBD1 (5 bases). In germline, CDR1 is MDHEN, CDR2 SYDVKM. V lost 7 bases, J lost 2 bases, and 8 bases lay in between. The CDR3 is made up of 12 amino acids.